This T cell receptor (beta chain) comes out of a study of blood T cell repertoires in COVID-19. The wider study: Sites in the United States, Italy and Spain provided acute and convalescent COVID-19 samples.

Original data processing: From reference gene primer amplification, estimates of nucleated cell counts were derived. Clones were read by immunoSEQ multiplex PCR, and TCRdb kept only the in-frame ones, dropping some. That table furnishes V, J and clone size, whereas the DNA furnished D and trimming. The repertoire holds roughly 76,000 clones, with approximately 88% as singletons. Germline CDR1 reads MGHRA; CDR2 reads YSYEKL. The CDR3 runs to 14 residues. V dropped 3 bases and J dropped 3; count of bases not matched to a gene: 5. What was sequenced was peripheral blood. V and J are TRBV4-1 and TRBJ2-7, with TRBD1 matching 7 bases. This TCR derives from a man aged 25 to 40 with acute or convalescent COVID-19. Here the CDR3 DNA reads TGCGCCAGCAGCCAGCCGGGACAGAACTACGAGCAGTACTTC. Amino acids: CASSQPGQNYEQYF.